Sequencing of this T cell receptor (beta chain) was carried out in a study of cytomegalovirus exposure and HLA in healthy donors. Findings of the study overall: Cytomegalovirus-associated status was assigned to around 160 TCR beta chains. Clonal expansion was found to be greater in HLA-associated TCR beta chains than in equally common others in a later analysis. From TCR beta sequences, most subjects' HLA-A and HLA-B alleles were reportedly predicted accurately.

Comment on this clone: The antigen remains unidentified.

The ends lost 5 bases at V and 4 bases at J; junction bases unmatched: 10. CDR3 length equals 15 residues. CDR1 and CDR2 (germline): MDHEN, SYDVKM. 13 Jbeta primers and 60 Vbeta primers were used for the PCR. Measured with immunoSEQ multiplex PCR; TCRdb has only the in-frame clones, and not every one. The data show a few hundred thousand clones, about 86% seen once. The sequencing sample was made of PBMCs. The sequence came from a woman in her sixties in good health and CMV-seropositive. This chain uses TRBV28 with TRBJ1-2; 7 nucleotides agree with TRBD1. Written as DNA, the CDR3 is TGTGCCAGCAGTCTCCCTATGACAGGGTTCTATGGCTACACCTTC. It yields the protein CASSLPMTGFYGYTF.